The rows below give T cell receptor beta chains drawn from one sample of a study of control samples from healthy donors and cancer patients. Clones were read by immunoSEQ multiplex PCR, and TCRdb kept only the in-frame ones, dropping some. The repertoire includes about 170,000 clones, 88% of them detected once, and nearly 5% sits in the top ten. The sequenced material came from blood. These TCRs come from a woman aged 25 to 39 in good health. The CDR3 runs from the conserved cysteine through the conserved F or W. Fields, in order: V gene, D gene, clone size, J gene, CDR3 protein, CDR3 DNA. The D gene is left open where the match is weak. Clone size is stated in some rows and not others, as once, few, many or a class when expanded.

V gene: TRBV9
D gene: -
clone size: once
J gene: TRBJ2-3
CDR3 protein: CASSGSWSTDTQYF
CDR3 DNA: TGTGCCAGCAGCGGTAGCTGGAGCACAGATACGCAGTATTTT

V gene: TRBV24-1
D gene: -
clone size: few
J gene: TRBJ1-5
CDR3 protein: CATSEDSNQPQHF
CDR3 DNA: TGTGCCACCAGTGAAGATAGCAATCAGCCCCAGCATTTT

V gene: TRBV10-3
D gene: TRBD1
clone size: -
J gene: TRBJ1-5
CDR3 protein: CATTDRDEGPQHF
CDR3 DNA: TGTGCCACCACGGACAGGGACGAGGGGCCCCAGCATTTT

V gene: TRBV6-2/TRBV6-3
D gene: TRBD1
clone size: once
J gene: TRBJ1-5
CDR3 protein: CASSPTGYGQPQHF
CDR3 DNA: TGTGCCAGCAGCCCGACAGGGTACGGGCAGCCCCAGCATTTT

V gene: TRBV7-9
D gene: -
clone size: -
J gene: TRBJ2-5
CDR3 protein: CASRLGQETQYF
CDR3 DNA: TGTGCCAGCCGACTAGGACAGGAGACCCAGTACTTC

V gene: TRBV5-1
D gene: -
clone size: -
J gene: TRBJ1-4
CDR3 protein: CASSPSRGGSTGREKLFF
CDR3 DNA: TGCGCCAGCAGCCCCTCGAGGGGGGGCTCAACGGGTCGCGAAAAACTGTTTTTT

V gene: TRBV4-1
D gene: -
clone size: -
J gene: TRBJ1-2
CDR3 protein: CASRIEDRYNYGYTF
CDR3 DNA: TGCGCCAGCAGAATAGAGGACAGATACAACTATGGCTACACCTTC

V gene: TRBV4-1
D gene: -
clone size: -
J gene: TRBJ1-2
CDR3 protein: CASSHTASRNYGYTF
CDR3 DNA: TGCGCCAGCAGCCATACAGCCTCGCGAAACTATGGCTACACCTTC

V gene: TRBV2
D gene: TRBD2
clone size: once
J gene: TRBJ2-1
CDR3 protein: CASTVGGNEQFF
CDR3 DNA: TGTGCCAGCACGGTGGGGGGGAATGAGCAGTTCTTC

V gene: TRBV14
D gene: -
clone size: -
J gene: TRBJ2-3
CDR3 protein: CASSQLGGRTDTQYF
CDR3 DNA: TGTGCCAGCAGCCAATTGGGGGGACGCACAGATACGCAGTATTTT

V gene: TRBV4-1
D gene: TRBD1
clone size: -
J gene: TRBJ2-1
CDR3 protein: CASSQQGQGGYEQFF
CDR3 DNA: TGCGCCAGCAGCCAACAGGGACAGGGCGGCTATGAGCAGTTCTTC

V gene: TRBV5-1
D gene: -
clone size: -
J gene: TRBJ2-3
CDR3 protein: CASSLAVNTDTQYF
CDR3 DNA: TGCGCCAGCAGCTTGGCAGTTAACACAGATACGCAGTATTTT

V gene: TRBV2
D gene: TRBD1
clone size: -
J gene: TRBJ1-2
CDR3 protein: CASGQGHPGYTF
CDR3 DNA: TGTGCCAGCGGACAGGGGCATCCTGGCTACACCTTC

V gene: TRBV20-1
D gene: -
clone size: -
J gene: TRBJ2-5
CDR3 protein: CSANHRETQYF
CDR3 DNA: TGCAGTGCAAACCATCGGGAGACCCAGTACTTC

V gene: TRBV5-4
D gene: TRBD2
clone size: -
J gene: TRBJ2-1
CDR3 protein: CASSLTGGGSSYNEQFF
CDR3 DNA: TGTGCCAGCAGCTTGACTGGCGGGGGGAGCTCCTACAATGAGCAGTTCTTC

V gene: TRBV27
D gene: -
clone size: -
J gene: TRBJ2-5
CDR3 protein: CASSFRFGESETQYF
CDR3 DNA: TGTGCCAGCAGTTTTAGGTTCGGGGAATCAGAGACCCAGTACTTC

V gene: TRBV19
D gene: -
clone size: -
J gene: TRBJ2-6
CDR3 protein: CASRPRTGGANVLTF
CDR3 DNA: TGTGCCAGTCGCCCGCGGACGGGCGGGGCCAACGTCCTGACTTTC

V gene: TRBV9
D gene: TRBD2
clone size: -
J gene: TRBJ2-3
CDR3 protein: CASSMREGGTDTQYF
CDR3 DNA: TGTGCCAGCAGCATGCGGGAGGGCGGCACAGATACGCAGTATTTT

V gene: TRBV7-2
D gene: TRBD2
clone size: -
J gene: TRBJ2-7
CDR3 protein: CASSPTSVGEQYF
CDR3 DNA: TGTGCCAGCAGCCCGACTAGCGTGGGCGAGCAGTACTTC

V gene: TRBV14
D gene: -
clone size: -
J gene: TRBJ2-2
CDR3 protein: CASSQVGGTGELFF
CDR3 DNA: TGTGCCAGCAGCCAAGTAGGGGGCACCGGGGAGCTGTTTTTT

V gene: TRBV5-1
D gene: -
clone size: -
J gene: TRBJ2-6
CDR3 protein: CASRTGANVLTF
CDR3 DNA: TGCGCCAGCAGAACCGGGGCCAACGTCCTGACTTTC

V gene: TRBV7-9
D gene: TRBD1
clone size: once
J gene: TRBJ1-5
CDR3 protein: CASSLSQGLQPQHF
CDR3 DNA: TGTGCCAGCAGCTTATCACAGGGGCTTCAGCCCCAGCATTTT